This T cell receptor (beta chain) was profiled in a study of vaccination and CD4 T cells after COVID-19. Study information: Collection of post-COVID samples occurred a median about 98 days after diagnosis, spanning a range of 35 to 161.

The ends lost 3 bases at V and 4 bases at J; junction bases unmatched: 3. The germline V gene has CDR1 DFQATT and CDR2 SNEGSKA (reference sequence). The CDR3 extends over 13 amino acids. For this clonotype: Its antigen is still unknown.

With the Oncomine TCR Beta short-read assay, DNA from cultured CD4+ T cells was sequenced. TCRdb reprocessed the PCR reads with MiXCR, giving one entry per CDR3 protein. The sample includes fewer than 20,000 distinct CDR3 sequences, roughly 56% of them seen just once. Treatment defined: roughly 11-day PBMC culture with coronavirus spike peptide pools or control peptides (ViraFEST assay). Once peptide pools had expanded antigen-specific T cells, ViraFEST sequenced TCRs. The chain couples TRBV20-1 to TRBJ1-2; 9 positions match TRBD1. The sequenced material came from CD4+ T cells from blood, cultured in vitro. This receptor was taken from a human donor who had recovered from COVID-19. The CDR3 spells CSARGQGTYGYTF. The CDR3 DNA reads TGCAGTGCTAGGGGACAGGGAACCTATGGCTACACCTTC.